Here is one T cell receptor (beta chain) with its context. This sample was included in a study of shared clonotypes between healthy human individuals. Turning to the study itself: The donor pool was made up of two women and a few men aged 18 to 49.

Sequenced by immunoSEQ multiplex PCR; TCRdb stores in-frame clones only, minus some. The table lists roughly 2.5 million clones, about 92% of them singletons. The CDR3 runs to 17 residues. The V gene's germline CDR1 is LNHDA and CDR2 SQIVND (reference sequence). V shed 3 bases, J shed 7 bases, and the junction held 11 bases outside the gene matches. The material sequenced was naive CD4+ T cells sorted from blood. Stated subset: CD45RA+ positively selected. The sequence derives from a man younger than 35 in good health. V usage is TRBV19 and J usage is TRBJ2-1; TRBD1 matches 11 bases. CDR3 sequence reads: CASSIPLGQGAKNEQFF. The CDR3 DNA reads TGTGCCAGTAGTATCCCCCTCGGACAGGGGGCGAAGAATGAGCAGTTCTTC.